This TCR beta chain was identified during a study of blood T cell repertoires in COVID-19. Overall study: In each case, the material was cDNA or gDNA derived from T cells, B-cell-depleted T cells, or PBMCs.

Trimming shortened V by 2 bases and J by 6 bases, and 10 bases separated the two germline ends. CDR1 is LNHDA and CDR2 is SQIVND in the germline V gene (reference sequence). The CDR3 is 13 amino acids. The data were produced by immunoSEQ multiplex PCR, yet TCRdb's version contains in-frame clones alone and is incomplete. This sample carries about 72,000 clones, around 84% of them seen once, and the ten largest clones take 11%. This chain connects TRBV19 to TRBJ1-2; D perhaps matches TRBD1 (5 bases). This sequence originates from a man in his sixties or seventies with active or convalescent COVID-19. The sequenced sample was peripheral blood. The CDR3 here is CASSIMTANGYTF. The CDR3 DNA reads TGTGCCAGTAGTATAATGACAGCGAATGGCTACACCTTC.